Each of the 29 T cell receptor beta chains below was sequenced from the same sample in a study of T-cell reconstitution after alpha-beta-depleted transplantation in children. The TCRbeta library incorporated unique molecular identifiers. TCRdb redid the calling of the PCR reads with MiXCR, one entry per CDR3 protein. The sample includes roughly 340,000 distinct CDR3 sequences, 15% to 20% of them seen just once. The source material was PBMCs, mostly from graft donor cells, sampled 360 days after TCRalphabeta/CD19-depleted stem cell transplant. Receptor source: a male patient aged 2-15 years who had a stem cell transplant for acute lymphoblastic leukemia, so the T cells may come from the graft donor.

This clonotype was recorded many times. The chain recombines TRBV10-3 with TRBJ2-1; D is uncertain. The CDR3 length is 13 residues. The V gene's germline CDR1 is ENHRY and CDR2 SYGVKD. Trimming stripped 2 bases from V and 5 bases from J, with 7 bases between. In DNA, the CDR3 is TGTGCCATCAGTGAGGTAACCCACAATGAGCAGTTCTTC. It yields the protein CAISEVTHNEQFF.

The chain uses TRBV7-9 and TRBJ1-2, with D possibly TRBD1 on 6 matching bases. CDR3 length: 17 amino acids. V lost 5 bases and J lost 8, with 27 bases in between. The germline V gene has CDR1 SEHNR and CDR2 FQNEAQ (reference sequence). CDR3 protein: CASSADRRGGVTNGYTF. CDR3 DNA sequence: TGTGCCAGCAGCGCCGATAGAAGAGGGGGAGTTACGAACGGCTACACCTTC.

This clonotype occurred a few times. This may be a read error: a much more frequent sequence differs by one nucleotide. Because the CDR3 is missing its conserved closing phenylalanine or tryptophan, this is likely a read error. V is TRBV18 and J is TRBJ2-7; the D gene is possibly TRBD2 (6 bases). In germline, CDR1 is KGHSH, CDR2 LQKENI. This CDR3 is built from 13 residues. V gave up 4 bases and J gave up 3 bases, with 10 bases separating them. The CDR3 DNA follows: TGTGCCAGCTCACTGCGGGGCCTCTACGAGCAGTACTGC. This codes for CASSLRGLYEQYC.

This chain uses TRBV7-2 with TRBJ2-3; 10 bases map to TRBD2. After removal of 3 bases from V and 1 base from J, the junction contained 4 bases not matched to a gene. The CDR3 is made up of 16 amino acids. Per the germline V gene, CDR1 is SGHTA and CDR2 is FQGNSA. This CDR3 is CASSFSGRRGTDTQYF. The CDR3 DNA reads TGTGCCAGCAGCTTTAGCGGGAGGAGGGGCACAGATACGCAGTATTTT. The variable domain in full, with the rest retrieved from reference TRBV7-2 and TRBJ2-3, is GAGVSQSPSNKVTEKGKDVELRCDPISGHTALYWYRQSLGQGLEFLIYFQGNSAPDKSGLPSDRFSAERTGGSVSTLTIQRTQQEDSAVYLCASSFSGRRGTDTQYFGPGTRLTVL.

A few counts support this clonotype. The CDR3 nucleotides are TGCGCCAGCAGCCCCCATCCGCCTAACAGCGGAGACAATGAGCAGTTCTTC. Protein sequence: CASSPHPPNSGDNEQFF. The chain combines TRBV4-1 with TRBJ2-1, with D possibly being TRBD2 (5 bases). Germline V CDR1 and CDR2: MGHRA, YSYEKL. The CDR3 totals 17 residues. The V end lost 4 bases, the J end lost 5 bases, and 21 bases lay between the germline ends.

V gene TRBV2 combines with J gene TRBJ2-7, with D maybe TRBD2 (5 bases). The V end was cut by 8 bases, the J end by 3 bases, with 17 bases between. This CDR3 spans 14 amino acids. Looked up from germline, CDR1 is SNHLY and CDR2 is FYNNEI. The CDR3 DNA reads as TGTGCCAGCGAGGGTAGGGCCGGAAGCTACGAGCAGTACTTC. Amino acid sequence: CASEGRAGSYEQYF.

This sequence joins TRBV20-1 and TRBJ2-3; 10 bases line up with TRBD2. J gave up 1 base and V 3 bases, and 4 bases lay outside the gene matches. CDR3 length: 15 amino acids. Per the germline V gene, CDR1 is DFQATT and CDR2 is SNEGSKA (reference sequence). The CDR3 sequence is CSASRGTSGTDTQYF. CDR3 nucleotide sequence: TGCAGTGCTAGTCGCGGGACTAGCGGCACAGATACGCAGTATTTT.

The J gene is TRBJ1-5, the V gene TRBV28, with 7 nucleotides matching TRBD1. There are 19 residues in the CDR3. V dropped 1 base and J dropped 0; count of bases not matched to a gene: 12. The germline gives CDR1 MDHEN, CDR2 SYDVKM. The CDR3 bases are TGTGCCAGCAGTTTATCCTTTTCGCCGGGACAGTATAGCAATCAGCCCCAGCATTTT. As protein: CASSLSFSPGQYSNQPQHF.

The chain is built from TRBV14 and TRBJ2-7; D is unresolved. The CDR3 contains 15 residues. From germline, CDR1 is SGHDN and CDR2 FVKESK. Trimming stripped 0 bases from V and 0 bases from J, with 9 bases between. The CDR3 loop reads CASSQDRMSSYEQYF. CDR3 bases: TGTGCCAGCAGCCAAGACAGGATGAGCTCCTACGAGCAGTACTTC.

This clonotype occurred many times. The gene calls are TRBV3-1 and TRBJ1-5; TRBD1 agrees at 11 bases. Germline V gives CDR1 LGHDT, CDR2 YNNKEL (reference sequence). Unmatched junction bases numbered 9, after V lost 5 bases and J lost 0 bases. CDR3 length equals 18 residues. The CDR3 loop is CASSSGTGGIYSNQPQHF. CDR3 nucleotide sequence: TGTGCCAGCAGCTCCGGGACAGGGGGGATATATAGCAATCAGCCCCAGCATTTT.

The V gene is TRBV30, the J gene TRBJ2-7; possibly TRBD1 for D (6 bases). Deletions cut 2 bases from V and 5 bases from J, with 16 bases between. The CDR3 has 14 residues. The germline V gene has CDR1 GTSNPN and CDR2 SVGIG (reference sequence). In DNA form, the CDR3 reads TGTGCCTGGAGTATTACCCTGACAGGTGACGAGCAGTACTTC. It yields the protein CAWSITLTGDEQYF.

The CDR3 is CASSQTPGLAGGSYEQYF. The CDR3 nucleotides are TGTGCCAGCAGCCAAACCCCGGGACTAGCGGGAGGATCGTACGAGCAGTACTTC. J is TRBJ2-7 and V is TRBV3-1, with TRBD2 identical over 15 bases. Germline V CDR1 and CDR2: LGHDT, YNNKEL (reference sequence). The CDR3 has 18 residues. V shed 2 bases, J shed 4 bases, and the junction held 9 bases outside the gene matches.

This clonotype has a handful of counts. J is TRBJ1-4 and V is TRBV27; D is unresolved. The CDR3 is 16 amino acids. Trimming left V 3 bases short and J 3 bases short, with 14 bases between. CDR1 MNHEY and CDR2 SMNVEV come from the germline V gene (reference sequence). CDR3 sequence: CASSFDLVTANEKLFF. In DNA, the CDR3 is TGTGCCAGCAGTTTCGATTTAGTCACGGCTAATGAAAAACTGTTTTTT. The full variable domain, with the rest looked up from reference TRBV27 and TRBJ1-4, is EAQVTQNPRYLITVTGKKLTVTCSQNMNHEYMSWYRQDPGLGLRQIYYSMNVEVTDKGDVPEGYKVSRKEKRNFPLILESPSPNQTSLYFCASSFDLVTANEKLFFGSGTQLSVL.

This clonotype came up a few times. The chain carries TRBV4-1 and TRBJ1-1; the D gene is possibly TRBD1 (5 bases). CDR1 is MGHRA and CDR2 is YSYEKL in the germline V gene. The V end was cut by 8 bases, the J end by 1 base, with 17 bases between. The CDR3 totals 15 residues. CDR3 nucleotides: TGCGCCAGCGCCGGGTCTGGGACGGGGAACACTGAAGCTTTCTTT. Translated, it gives CASAGSGTGNTEAFF.

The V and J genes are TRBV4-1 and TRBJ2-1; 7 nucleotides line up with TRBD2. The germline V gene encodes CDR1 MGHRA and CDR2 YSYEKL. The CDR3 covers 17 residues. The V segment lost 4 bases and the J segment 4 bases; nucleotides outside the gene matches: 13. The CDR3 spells CASSPDGGGSPYNEQFF. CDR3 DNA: TGCGCCAGCAGCCCCGACGGAGGCGGGAGCCCTTACAATGAGCAGTTCTTC.

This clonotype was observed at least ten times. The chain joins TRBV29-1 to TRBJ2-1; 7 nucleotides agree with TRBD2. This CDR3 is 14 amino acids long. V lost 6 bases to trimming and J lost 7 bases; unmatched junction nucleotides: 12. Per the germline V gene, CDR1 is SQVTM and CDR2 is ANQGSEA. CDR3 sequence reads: CSVAGLEIQNEQFF. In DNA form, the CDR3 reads TGCAGCGTCGCTGGACTAGAGATTCAGAATGAGCAGTTCTTC.

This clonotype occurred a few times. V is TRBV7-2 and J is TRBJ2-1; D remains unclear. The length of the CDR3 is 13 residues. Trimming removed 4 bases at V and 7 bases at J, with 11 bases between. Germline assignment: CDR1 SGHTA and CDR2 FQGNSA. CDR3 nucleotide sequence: TGTGCCAGCAGCTCGGTCCTCGAGAATGAGCAGTTCTTC. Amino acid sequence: CASSSVLENEQFF.

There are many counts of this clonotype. The CDR3 nucleotides are TGTGCCAGCAGTGAAAGCGGACCCTCCTACAATGAGCAGTTCTTC. It specifies CASSESGPSYNEQFF. The V call is TRBV6-1, the J call TRBJ2-1; TRBD2 might be the D (5 bases). Germline V CDR1 and CDR2: MNHNS, SASEGT. Trimming left V 2 bases short and J 0 bases short, with 8 bases between. CDR3 length: 15 amino acids.

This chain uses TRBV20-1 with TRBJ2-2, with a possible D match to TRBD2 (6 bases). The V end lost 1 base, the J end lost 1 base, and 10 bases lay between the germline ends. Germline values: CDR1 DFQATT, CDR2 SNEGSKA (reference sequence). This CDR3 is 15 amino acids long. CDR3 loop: CSARAGRVNTGELFF. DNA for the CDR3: TGCAGTGCTAGAGCCGGGAGAGTGAACACCGGGGAGCTGTTTTTT.

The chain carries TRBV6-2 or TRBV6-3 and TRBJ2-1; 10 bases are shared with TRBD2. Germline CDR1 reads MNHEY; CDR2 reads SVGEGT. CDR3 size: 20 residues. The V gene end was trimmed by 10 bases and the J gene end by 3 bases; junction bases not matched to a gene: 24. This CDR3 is CATLDATSGVGRGLYNEQFF. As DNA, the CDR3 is TGTGCCACCCTGGATGCTACTAGCGGGGTTGGTAGGGGGCTCTACAATGAGCAGTTCTTC.

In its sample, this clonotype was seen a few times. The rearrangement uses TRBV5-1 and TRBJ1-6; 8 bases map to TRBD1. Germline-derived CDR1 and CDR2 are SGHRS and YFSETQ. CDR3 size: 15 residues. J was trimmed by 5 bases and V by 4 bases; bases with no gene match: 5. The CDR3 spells CASSPGQGDNSPLHF. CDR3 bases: TGCGCCAGCAGCCCCGGACAGGGTGATAATTCACCCCTCCACTTT. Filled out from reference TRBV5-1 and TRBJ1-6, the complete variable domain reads KAGVTQTPRYLIKTRGQQVTLSCSPISGHRSVSWYQQTPGQGLQFLFEYFSETQRNKGNFPGRFSGRQFSNSRSEMNVSTLELGDSALYLCASSPGQGDNSPLHFGNGTRLTVT.

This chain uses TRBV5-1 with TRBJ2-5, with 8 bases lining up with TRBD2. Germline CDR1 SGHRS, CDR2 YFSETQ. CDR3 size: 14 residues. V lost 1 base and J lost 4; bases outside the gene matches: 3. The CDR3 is CASSLTGGAETQYF. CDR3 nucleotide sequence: TGCGCCAGCAGCTTGACGGGAGGGGCAGAGACCCAGTACTTC.

The CDR3 region is CASSLADRAQNTEAFF. In nucleotides, the CDR3 is TGCGCCAGCAGCTTGGCTGACAGGGCGCAGAACACTGAAGCTTTCTTT. The genes are TRBV5-1 and TRBJ1-1, with 7 bases aligning to TRBD1. Germline loops: CDR1 SGHRS, CDR2 YFSETQ. This CDR3 region has 16 residues. V trimming: 0 bases; J trimming: 1 base; junction bases outside the gene matches: 6.

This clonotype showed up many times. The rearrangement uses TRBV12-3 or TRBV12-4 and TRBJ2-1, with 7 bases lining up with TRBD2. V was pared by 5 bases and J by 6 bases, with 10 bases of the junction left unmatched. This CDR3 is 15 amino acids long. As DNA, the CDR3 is TGTGCCAGCAGTCCCTGGACGGGAGGATCCAATGAGCAGTTCTTC. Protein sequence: CASSPWTGGSNEQFF.

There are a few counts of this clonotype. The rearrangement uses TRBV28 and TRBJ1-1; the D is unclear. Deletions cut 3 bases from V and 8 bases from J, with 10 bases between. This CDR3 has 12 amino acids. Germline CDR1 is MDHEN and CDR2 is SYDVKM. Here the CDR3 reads CASSFPSLEAFF. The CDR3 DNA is TGTGCCAGCAGTTTCCCTTCCTTAGAAGCTTTCTTT.

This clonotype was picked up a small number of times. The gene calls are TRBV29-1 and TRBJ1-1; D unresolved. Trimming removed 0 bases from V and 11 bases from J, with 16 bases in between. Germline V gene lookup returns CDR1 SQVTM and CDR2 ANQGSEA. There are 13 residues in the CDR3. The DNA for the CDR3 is TGCAGCGTTGAAGATCTTGAGACCCTCAACGCTTTCTTT. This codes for CSVEDLETLNAFF.

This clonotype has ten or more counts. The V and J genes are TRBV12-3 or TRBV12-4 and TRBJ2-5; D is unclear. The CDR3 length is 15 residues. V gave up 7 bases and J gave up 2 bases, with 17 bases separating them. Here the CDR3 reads CASIVLRTVQETQYF. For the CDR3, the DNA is TGTGCCAGCATTGTGCTTCGGACGGTACAAGAGACCCAGTACTTC.

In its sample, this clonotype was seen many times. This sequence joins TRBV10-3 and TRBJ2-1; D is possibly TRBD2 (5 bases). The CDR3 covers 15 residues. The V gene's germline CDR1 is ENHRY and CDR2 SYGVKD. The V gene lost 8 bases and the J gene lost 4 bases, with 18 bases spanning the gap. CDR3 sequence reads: CAIGSPTLEYNEQFF. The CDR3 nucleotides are TGTGCCATCGGGAGCCCAACCCTAGAATACAATGAGCAGTTCTTC.

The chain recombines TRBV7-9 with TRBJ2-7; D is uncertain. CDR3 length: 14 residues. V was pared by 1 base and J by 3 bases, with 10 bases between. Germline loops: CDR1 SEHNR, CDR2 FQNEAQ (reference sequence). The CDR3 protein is CASSLGGYRYEQYF. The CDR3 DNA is TGTGCCAGCAGCTTAGGCGGCTACCGCTACGAGCAGTACTTC.